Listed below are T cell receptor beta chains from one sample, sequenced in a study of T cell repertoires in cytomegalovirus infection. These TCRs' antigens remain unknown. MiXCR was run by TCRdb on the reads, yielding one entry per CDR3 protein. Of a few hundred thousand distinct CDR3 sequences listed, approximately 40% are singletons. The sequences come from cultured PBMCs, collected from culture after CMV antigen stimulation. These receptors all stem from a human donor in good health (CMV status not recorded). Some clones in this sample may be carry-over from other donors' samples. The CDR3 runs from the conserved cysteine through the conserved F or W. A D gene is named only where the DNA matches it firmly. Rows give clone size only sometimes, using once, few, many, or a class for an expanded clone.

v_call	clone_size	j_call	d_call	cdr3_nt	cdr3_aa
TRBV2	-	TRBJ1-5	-	TGTGCCAGCAGTGGCAGGGATGCCCCGAATCGCAATCAGCCCCAGCATTTT	CASSGRDAPNRNQPQHF
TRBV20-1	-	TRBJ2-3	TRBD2	TGCAGTGCACCTACTAGCGGGGGGACGCAAATCACAGATACGCAGTATTTT	CSAPTSGGTQITDTQYF
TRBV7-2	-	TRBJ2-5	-	TGTGCCAGCAGCCTACAGCTCGGGCAAGAGACCCAGTACTTC	CASSLQLGQETQYF
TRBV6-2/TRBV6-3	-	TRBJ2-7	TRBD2	TGTGCCAGCAGTTACTCCCTAGCGGGAGGACACTCCTACGAGCAGTACTTC	CASSYSLAGGHSYEQYF
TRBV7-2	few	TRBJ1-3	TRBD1	TGTGCCAGCAGCTTCTGGGGGGGACAGACCTCTGGAAACACCATATATTTT	CASSFWGGQTSGNTIYF
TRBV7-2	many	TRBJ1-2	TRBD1	TGTGCCAGCAGCCCACAGGGGGCTTATGGCTACACCTTC	CASSPQGAYGYTF
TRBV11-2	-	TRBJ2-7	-	TGTGCCAGCAGCTCCGTCGGGGTTGGGGACTACGAGCAGTACTTC	CASSSVGVGDYEQYF
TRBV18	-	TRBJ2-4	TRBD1	TGTGCCAGCTCACCACTAACAGGGGTCAAAAACATTCAGTACTTC	CASSPLTGVKNIQYF
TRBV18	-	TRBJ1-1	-	TGTGCCAGCCCCCAGGAAGCTTTCTTT	CASPQEAFF
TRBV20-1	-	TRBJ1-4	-	TGCAGTGCTAGAGGGACCGCGGGTGAAAAACTGTTTTTT	CSARGTAGEKLFF
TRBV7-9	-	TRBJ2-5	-	TGTGCCAGCAGCTTTGGACAGTACGTGGTAGAGACCCAGTACTTC	CASSFGQYVVETQYF
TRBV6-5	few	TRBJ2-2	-	TGTGCCAGCAGAACCCCTAGCAGAAAGAACACCGGGGAGCTGTTTTTT	CASRTPSRKNTGELFF
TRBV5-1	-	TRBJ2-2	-	TGCGCCAGCAGAAGCCCCGGGGAGCTGTTTTTT	CASRSPGELFF
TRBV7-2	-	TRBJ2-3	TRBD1	TGTGCCAGCAGCTTAGATCCGGAAACAGGGGCAGATACGCAGTATTTT	CASSLDPETGADTQYF
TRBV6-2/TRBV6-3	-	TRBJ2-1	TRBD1	TGTGCCAGCAGTAGACAGGGTGGGATCAATGAGCAGTTCTTC	CASSRQGGINEQFF
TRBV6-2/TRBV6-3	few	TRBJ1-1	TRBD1	TGTGCCAGCAGAACGGACAGGGCGGGCACTGAAGCTTTCTTT	CASRTDRAGTEAFF
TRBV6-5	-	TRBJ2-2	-	TGTGCCAGCAGTTACTCTAAGGCCGGGGAGCTGTTTTTT	CASSYSKAGELFF
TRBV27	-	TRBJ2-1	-	TGTGCCAGCGCCCCTACGACTTCCTACAATGAGCAGTTCTTC	CASAPTTSYNEQFF
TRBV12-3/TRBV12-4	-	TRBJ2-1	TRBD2	TGTGCCAGCAGAACAATCGGGGGGGTTAAGGACAATGAGCAGTTCTTC	CASRTIGGVKDNEQFF
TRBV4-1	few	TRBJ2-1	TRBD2	TGCGCCAGCAGCCCCGGGACTAGCGGGAGGGGTTTGTTCTTC	CASSPGTSGRGLFF
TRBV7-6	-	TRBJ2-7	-	TGTGCCAGCAGCTTAGCGCTGCGAGGGGCCGCCTTCTACGAGCAGTACTTC	CASSLALRGAAFYEQYF
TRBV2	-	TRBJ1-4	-	TGTGCCAGCAGACGGCGAACTGCAACTAATGAAAAACTGTTTTTT	CASRRRTATNEKLFF
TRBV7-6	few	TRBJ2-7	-	TGTGCCAGCAGCTCAAGGGTAGGGACAGAGCAGTACTTC	CASSSRVGTEQYF
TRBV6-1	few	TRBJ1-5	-	TGTGCCAGCAGCGCCAGAAATCAGCCCCAGCATTTT	CASSARNQPQHF
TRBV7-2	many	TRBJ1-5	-	TGTGCCAGCAGCTTAGCGCTACATCAGCCCCAGCATTTT	CASSLALHQPQHF
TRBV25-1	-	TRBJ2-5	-	TGTGCCAGCAGTGGATTAGGAAACTACCAAGAGACCCAGTACTTC	CASSGLGNYQETQYF
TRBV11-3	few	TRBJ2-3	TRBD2	TGTGCCAGCAGCCCCGGCGGGGGAGATACGCAGTATTTT	CASSPGGGDTQYF
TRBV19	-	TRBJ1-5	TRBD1	TGTGCCAGTAGTCCGCCGGACAGGCGAAATCAGCCCCAGCATTTT	CASSPPDRRNQPQHF
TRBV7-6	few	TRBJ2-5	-	TGTGCCAGCAGCTCGTTCGGGAGCCAAGAGACCCAGTACTTC	CASSSFGSQETQYF
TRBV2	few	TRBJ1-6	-	TGTGCCAGCAGTTCACAAGGATCACCCCTCCACTTT	CASSSQGSPLHF
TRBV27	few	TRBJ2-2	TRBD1	TGTGCCAGCACCCCACGACAGGGGCTGGGCACCGGGGAGCTGTTTTTT	CASTPRQGLGTGELFF
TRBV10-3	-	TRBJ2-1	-	TGTGCCATCAGTGATTTTGGTGTGCGCCAATACAATGAGCAGTTCTTC	CAISDFGVRQYNEQFF
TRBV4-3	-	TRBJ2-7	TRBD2	TGCGCCAGCAGCCAAGAATGGACTAGCTACGAGCAGTACTTC	CASSQEWTSYEQYF
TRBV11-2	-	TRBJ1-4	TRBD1	TGTGCCAGCAGACCATTCGGGACAGGGGAAGAAAAACTGTTTTTT	CASRPFGTGEEKLFF